Sequencing of this TCR beta chain was carried out in a study of OX40 agonist ivuxolimab in advanced cancers. Study findings and constraints: Determination of antigen specificity was not performed for the expanded peripheral T cells.

Germline values: CDR1 SGHKS, CDR2 YYEKEE (reference sequence). V shed 1 base and J shed 1 base, with 17 bases lying between them. This CDR3 is built from 17 residues. The protocol was immunoSEQ multiplex PCR, while the TCRdb copy is restricted to in-frame clones and leaves out a portion. The sample lists about 54,000 clones, just under 85% occurring once. With regard to this clone: Its antigen is currently unknown.

The V gene is TRBV5-5, the J gene TRBJ1-1; D may be TRBD1 (5 bases). The sequence was collected from an adult with an advanced solid tumor such as melanoma, head and neck, liver or kidney cancer. Sequencing was performed on CD4+ or CD8+ T cells sorted from blood, taken in a trial of the OX40 agonist ivuxolimab. CDR3 protein: CASSLTPLLRANTEAFF. The CDR3, as DNA: TGTGCCAGCAGCTTGACCCCCCTCCTCAGGGCGAACACTGAAGCTTTCTTT.